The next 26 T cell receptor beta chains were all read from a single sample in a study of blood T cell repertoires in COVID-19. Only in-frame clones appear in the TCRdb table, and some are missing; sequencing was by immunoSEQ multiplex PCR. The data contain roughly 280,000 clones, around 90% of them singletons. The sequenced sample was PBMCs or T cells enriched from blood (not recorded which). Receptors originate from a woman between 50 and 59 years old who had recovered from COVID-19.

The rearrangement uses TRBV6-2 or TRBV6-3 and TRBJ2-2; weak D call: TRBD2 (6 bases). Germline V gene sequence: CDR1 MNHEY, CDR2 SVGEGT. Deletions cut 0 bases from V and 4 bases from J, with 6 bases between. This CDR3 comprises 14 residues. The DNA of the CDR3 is TGTGCCAGCAGTTACTCGGGAGGCACCGGGGAGCTGTTTTTT. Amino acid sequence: CASSYSGGTGELFF.

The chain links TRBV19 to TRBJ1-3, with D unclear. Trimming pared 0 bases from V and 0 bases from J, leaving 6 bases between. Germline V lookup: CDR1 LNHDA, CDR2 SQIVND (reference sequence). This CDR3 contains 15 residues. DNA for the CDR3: TGTGCCAGTAGTATAGAGCGGGGCTCTGGAAACACCATATATTTT. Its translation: CASSIERGSGNTIYF.

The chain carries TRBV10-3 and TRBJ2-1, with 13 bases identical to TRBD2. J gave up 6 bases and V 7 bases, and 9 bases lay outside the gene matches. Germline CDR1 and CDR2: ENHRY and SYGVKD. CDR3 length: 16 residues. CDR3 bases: TGTGCCATCACCCGGACTAGCGGGAGTGGTGTCAATGAGCAGTTCTTC. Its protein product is CAITRTSGSGVNEQFF.

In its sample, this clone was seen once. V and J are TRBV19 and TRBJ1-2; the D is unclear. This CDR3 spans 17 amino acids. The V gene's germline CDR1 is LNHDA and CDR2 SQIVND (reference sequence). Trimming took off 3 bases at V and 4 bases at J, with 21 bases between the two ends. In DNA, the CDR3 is TGTGCCAGTAGTATGAAAGGAAGCATCTCGGCGGCCTATGGCTACACCTTC. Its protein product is CASSMKGSISAAYGYTF.

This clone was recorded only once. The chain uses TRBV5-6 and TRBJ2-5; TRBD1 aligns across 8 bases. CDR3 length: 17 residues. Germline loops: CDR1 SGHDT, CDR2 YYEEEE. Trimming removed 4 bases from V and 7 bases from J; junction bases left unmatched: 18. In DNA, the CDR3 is TGTGCCAGCAGCGGCGCCTTAGGACAGGGCCCGCCGGGGACCCAGTACTTC. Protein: CASSGALGQGPPGTQYF. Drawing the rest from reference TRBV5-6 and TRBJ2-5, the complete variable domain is DAGVTQSPTHLIKTRGQQVTLRCSPKSGHDTVSWYQQALGQGPQFIFQYYEEEERQRGNFPDRFSGHQFPNYSSELNVNALLLGDSALYLCASSGALGQGPPGTQYFGPGTRLLVL.

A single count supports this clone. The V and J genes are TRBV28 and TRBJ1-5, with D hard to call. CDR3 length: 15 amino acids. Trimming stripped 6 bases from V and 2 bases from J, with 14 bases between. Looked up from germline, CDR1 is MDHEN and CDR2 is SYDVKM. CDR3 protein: CASRTPASGNQPQHF. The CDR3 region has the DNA TGTGCCAGCAGAACCCCGGCCAGCGGCAATCAGCCCCAGCATTTT.

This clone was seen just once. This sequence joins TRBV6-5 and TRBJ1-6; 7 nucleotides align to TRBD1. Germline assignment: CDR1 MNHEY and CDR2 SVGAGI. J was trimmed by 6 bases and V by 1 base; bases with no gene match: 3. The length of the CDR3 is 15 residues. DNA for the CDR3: TGTGCCAGCAGTTACTACGGGACAGTTAATTCACCCCTCCACTTT. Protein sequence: CASSYYGTVNSPLHF.

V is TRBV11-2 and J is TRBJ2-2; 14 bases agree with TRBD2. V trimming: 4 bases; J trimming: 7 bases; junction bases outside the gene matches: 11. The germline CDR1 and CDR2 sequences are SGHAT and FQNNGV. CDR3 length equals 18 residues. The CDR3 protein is CASSSGGTSGSLGGELFF. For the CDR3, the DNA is TGTGCCAGCAGCTCGGGGGGGACTAGCGGGAGTCTTGGCGGGGAGCTGTTTTTT. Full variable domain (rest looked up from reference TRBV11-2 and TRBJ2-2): EAGVAQSPRYKIIEKRQSVAFWCNPISGHATLYWYQQILGQGPKLLIQFQNNGVVDDSQLPKDRFSAERLKGVDSTLKIQPAKLEDSAVYLCASSSGGTSGSLGGELFFGEGSRLTVL.

The CDR3 loop is CSVGGGGLYNEQFF. In nucleotides, the CDR3 is TGCAGCGTTGGAGGCGGGGGGCTTTACAATGAGCAGTTCTTC. The V and J genes are TRBV29-1 and TRBJ2-1; TRBD2 matches 8 bases. CDR3 length: 14 amino acids. The V and J ends lost 4 bases and 4 bases, in that order; junction bases with no gene match: 6. Germline assignment: CDR1 SQVTM and CDR2 ANQGSEA.

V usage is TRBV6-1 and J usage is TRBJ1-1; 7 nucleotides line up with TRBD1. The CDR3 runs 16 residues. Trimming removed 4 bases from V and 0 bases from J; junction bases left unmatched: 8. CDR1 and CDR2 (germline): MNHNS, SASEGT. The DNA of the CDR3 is TGTGCCAGCAGTGCGGACAGGATGGGGATGAACACTGAAGCTTTCTTT. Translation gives CASSADRMGMNTEAFF.

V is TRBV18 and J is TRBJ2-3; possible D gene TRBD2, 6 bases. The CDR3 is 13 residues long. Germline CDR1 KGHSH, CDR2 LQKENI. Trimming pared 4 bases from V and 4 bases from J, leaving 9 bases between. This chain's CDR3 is CASSRTGADTQYF. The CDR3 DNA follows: TGTGCCAGCTCACGGACGGGAGCAGATACGCAGTATTTT. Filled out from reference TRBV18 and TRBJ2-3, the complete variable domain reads NAGVMQNPRHLVRRRGQEARLRCSPMKGHSHVYWYRQLPEEGLKFMVYLQKENIIDESGMPKERFSAEFPKEGPSILRIQQVVRGDSAAYFCASSRTGADTQYFGPGTRLTVL.

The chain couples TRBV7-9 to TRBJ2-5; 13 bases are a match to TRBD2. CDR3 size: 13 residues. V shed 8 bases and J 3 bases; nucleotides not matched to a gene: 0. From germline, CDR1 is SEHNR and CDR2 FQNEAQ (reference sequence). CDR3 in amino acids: CASGTSGKETQYF. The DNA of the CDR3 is TGTGCCAGCGGGACTAGCGGGAAAGAGACCCAGTACTTC. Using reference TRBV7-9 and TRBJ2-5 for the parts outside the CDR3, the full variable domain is DTGVSQNPRHKITKRGQNVTFRCDPISEHNRLYWYRQTLGQGPEFLTYFQNEAQLEKSRLLSDRFSAERPKGSFSTLEIQRTEQGDSAMYLCASGTSGKETQYFGPGTRLLVL.

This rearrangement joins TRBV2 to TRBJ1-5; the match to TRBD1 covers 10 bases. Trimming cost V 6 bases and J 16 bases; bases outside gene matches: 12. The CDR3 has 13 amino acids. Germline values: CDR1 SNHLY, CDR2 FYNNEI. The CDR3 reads CASRGQGDRYGHF. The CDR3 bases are TGTGCCAGCAGAGGACAGGGGGATCGATACGGCCATTTT.

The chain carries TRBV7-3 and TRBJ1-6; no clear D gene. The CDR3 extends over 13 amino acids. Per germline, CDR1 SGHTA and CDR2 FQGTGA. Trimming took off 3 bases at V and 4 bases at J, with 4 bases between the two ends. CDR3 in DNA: TGTGCCAGCAGCTTCGGGTATAATTCACCCCTCCACTTT. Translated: CASSFGYNSPLHF.

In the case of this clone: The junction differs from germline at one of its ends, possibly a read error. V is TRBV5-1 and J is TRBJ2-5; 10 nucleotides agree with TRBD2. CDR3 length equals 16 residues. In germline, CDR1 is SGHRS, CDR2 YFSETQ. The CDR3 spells CASSLALAGDQETQYF. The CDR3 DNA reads TGCGCCAGCAGCTTGGCGCTAGCGGGAGACCAGGAGACCCAGTACTTC.

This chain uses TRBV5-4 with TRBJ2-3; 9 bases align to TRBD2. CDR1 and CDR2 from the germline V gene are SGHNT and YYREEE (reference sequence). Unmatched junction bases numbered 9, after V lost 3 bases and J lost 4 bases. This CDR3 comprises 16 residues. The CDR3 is CASSSSGGRAADTQYF. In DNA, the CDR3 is TGTGCCAGCAGCTCAAGCGGCGGGAGGGCTGCAGATACGCAGTATTTT.

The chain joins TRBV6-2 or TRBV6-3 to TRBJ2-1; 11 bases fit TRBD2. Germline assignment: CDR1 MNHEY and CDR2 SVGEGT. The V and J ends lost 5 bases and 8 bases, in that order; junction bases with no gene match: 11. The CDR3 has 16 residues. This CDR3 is CASSPIAGGPLYEQFF. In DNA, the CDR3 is TGTGCCAGCAGTCCGATAGCGGGAGGGCCTCTGTATGAGCAGTTCTTC.

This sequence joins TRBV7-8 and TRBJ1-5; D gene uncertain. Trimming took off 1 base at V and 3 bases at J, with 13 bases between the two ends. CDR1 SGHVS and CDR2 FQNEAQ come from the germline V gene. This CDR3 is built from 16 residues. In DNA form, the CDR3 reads TGTGCCAGCAGCTTAGGGACTTATTCCCCCAATCAGCCCCAGCATTTT. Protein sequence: CASSLGTYSPNQPQHF.

CDR3 in amino acids: CASSPSLDTEAFF. In DNA, the CDR3 is TGTGCCAGCTCACCATCATTAGACACTGAAGCTTTCTTT. The chain combines TRBV18 with TRBJ1-1; no clear D. Germline assignment: CDR1 KGHSH and CDR2 LQKENI. V lost 2 bases to trimming and J lost 3 bases, with 7 bases between them. CDR3 length: 13 residues.

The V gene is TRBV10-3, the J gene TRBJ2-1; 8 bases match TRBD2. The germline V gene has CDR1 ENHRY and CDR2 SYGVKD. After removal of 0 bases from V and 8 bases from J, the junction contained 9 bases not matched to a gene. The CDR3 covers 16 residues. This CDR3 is CAISESASGPTYEQFF. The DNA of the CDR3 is TGTGCCATCAGTGAGTCCGCTAGCGGGCCTACATATGAGCAGTTCTTC.

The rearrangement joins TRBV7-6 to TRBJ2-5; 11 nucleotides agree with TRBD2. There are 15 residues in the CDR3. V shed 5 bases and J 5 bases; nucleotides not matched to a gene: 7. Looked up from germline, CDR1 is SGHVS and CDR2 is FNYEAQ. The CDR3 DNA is TGTGCCAGCAGCCCCAGGCCTAGCGGGGGGGAGACCCAGTACTTC. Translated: CASSPRPSGGETQYF. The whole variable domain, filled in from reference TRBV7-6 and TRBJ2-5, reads GAGVSQSPRYKVTKRGQDVALRCDPISGHVSLYWYRQALGQGPEFLTYFNYEAQQDKSGLPNDRFSAERPEGSISTLTIQRTEQRDSAMYRCASSPRPSGGETQYFGPGTRLLVL.

The CDR3, as DNA: TGTGCCAGCAGGACCGGGTTCTATGGCAGGGGGTTAACCGGGGAGCTGTTTTTT. This translates into CASRTGFYGRGLTGELFF. This chain links TRBV27 with TRBJ2-2; 7 nucleotides align to TRBD1. V was pared by 6 bases and J by 5 bases, with 18 bases of the junction left unmatched. There are 18 residues in the CDR3. CDR1 is MNHEY, CDR2 SMNVEV, per germline (reference sequence).

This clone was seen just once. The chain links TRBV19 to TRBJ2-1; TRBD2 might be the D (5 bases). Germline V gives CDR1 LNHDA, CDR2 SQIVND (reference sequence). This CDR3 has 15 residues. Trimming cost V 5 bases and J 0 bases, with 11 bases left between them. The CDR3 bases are TGTGCCAGTAGTTTTGAAGGGAGCTCCTACAATGAGCAGTTCTTC. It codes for CASSFEGSSYNEQFF.

CDR3 in DNA: TGCGCCAGCAGCCAAACTAATCAGGGGAACACTGAAGCTTTCTTT. Translating it yields CASSQTNQGNTEAFF. The chain carries TRBV4-3 and TRBJ1-1, with D tentatively TRBD1 (5 bases). The CDR3 runs 15 residues. The ends were cut back, 2 bases at V and 1 base at J, with 11 bases in the middle. CDR1 is LGHNA and CDR2 is YSLEER in the germline V gene.

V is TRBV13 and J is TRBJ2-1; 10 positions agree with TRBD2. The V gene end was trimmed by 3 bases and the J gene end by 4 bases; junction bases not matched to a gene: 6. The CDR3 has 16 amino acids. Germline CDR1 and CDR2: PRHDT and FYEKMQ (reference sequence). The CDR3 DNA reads TGTGCCAGCAGCTTCATAGGACTAGCGGCATACAATGAGCAGTTCTTC. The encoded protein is CASSFIGLAAYNEQFF.

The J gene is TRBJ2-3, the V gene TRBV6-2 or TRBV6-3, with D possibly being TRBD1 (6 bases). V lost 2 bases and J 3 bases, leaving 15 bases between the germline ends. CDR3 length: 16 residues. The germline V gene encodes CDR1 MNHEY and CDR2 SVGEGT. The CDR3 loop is CASSYRLDSPTDTQYF. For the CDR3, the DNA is TGTGCCAGCAGTTACCGACTGGACAGTCCTACAGATACGCAGTATTTT.